This TCR beta chain was observed in a study of T cell responses to AZD1222 COVID-19 vaccine. Broader study findings: Spike-specific TCR breadth and depth grew following two AZD1222 doses. The donors showed a predominance of white British ancestry and of females, with possible underestimation of clonal diversity.

The germline gives CDR1 LGHDT, CDR2 YNNKEL (reference sequence). CDR3 size: 16 residues. V gave up 3 bases and J gave up 0 bases; unmatched junction bases: 6. Assay: immunoSEQ multiplex PCR; the TCRdb copy retains only in-frame clones and omits some. The data contain more than 95,000 clones, about 89% of them singletons. Points on this clone: Its matching antigen is unknown.

The chain couples TRBV3-1 (or the pseudogene TRBV3-2) to TRBJ1-1; TRBD1 agrees at 8 bases. The TCR originated in an adult in good health. The sequences come from peripheral blood, collected on day 0 of AZD1222 vaccination. The CDR3 here is CASSHRTGTMNTEAFF. The CDR3 DNA reads as TGTGCCAGCAGCCACCGGACAGGGACAATGAACACTGAAGCTTTCTTT.